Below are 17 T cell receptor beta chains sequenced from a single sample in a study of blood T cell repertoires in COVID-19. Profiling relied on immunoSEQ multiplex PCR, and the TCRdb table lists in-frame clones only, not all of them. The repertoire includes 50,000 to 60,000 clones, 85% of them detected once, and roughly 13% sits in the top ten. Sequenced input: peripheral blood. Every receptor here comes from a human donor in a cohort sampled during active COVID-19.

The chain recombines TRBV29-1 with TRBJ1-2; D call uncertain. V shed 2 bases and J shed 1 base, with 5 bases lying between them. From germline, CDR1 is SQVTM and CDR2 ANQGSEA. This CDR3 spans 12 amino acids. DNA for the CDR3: TGCAGCGTTGAACGGGGTAACTATGGCTACACCTTC. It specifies CSVERGNYGYTF.

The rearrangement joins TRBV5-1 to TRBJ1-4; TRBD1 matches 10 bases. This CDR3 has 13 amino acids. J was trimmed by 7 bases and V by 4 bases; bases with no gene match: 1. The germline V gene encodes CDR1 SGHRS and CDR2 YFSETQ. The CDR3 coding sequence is TGCGCCAGCAGCGGGACAGGGGTTGAAAAACTGTTTTTT. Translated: CASSGTGVEKLFF. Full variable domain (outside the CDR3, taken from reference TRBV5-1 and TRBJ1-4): KAGVTQTPRYLIKTRGQQVTLSCSPISGHRSVSWYQQTPGQGLQFLFEYFSETQRNKGNFPGRFSGRQFSNSRSEMNVSTLELGDSALYLCASSGTGVEKLFFGSGTQLSVL.

CDR3 residues: CAWRSGPKATEAFF. CDR3 nucleotides: TGTGCCTGGAGGTCAGGCCCAAAGGCCACTGAAGCTTTCTTT. The V gene is TRBV30, the J gene TRBJ1-1; D unresolved. Germline V gene lookup returns CDR1 GTSNPN and CDR2 SVGIG (reference sequence). The CDR3 spans 14 residues. Trimming stripped 3 bases from V and 4 bases from J, with 15 bases between. The full variable domain, in which reference TRBV30 and TRBJ1-1 provide the parts outside the CDR3, is SQTIHQWPATLVQPVGSPLSLECTVEGTSNPNLYWYRQAAGRGLQLLFYSVGIGQISSEVPQNLSASRPQDRQFILSSKKLLLSDSGFYLCAWRSGPKATEAFFGQGTRLTVV.

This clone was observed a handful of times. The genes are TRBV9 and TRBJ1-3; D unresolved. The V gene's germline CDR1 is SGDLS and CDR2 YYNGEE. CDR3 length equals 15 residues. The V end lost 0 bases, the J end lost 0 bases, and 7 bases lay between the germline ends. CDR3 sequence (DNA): TGTGCCAGCAGCGTAGTCGGAGACTCTGGAAACACCATATATTTT. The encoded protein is CASSVVGDSGNTIYF. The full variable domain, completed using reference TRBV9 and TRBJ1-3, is DSGVTQTPKHLITATGQRVTLRCSPRSGDLSVYWYQQSLDQGLQFLIQYYNGEERAKGNILERFSAQQFPDLHSELNLSSLELGDSALYFCASSVVGDSGNTIYFGEGSWLTVV.

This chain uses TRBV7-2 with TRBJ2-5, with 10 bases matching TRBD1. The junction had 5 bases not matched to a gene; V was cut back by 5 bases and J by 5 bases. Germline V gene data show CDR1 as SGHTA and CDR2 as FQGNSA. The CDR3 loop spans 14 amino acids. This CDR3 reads CASSGQGGKETQYF. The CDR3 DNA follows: TGTGCCAGCAGCGGACAGGGGGGGAAGGAGACCCAGTACTTC.

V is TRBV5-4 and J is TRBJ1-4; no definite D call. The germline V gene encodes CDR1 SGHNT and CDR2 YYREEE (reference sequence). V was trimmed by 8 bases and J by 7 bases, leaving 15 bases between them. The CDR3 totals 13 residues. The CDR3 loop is CASSVANGEKLFF. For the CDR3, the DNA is TGTGCCAGTAGCGTGGCTAACGGTGAAAAACTGTTTTTT.

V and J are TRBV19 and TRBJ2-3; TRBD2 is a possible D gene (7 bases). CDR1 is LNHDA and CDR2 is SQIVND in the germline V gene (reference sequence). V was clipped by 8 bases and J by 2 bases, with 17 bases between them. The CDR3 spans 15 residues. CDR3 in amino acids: CASVDGGASTDTQYF. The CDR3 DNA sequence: TGTGCCAGTGTGGATGGGGGGGCTTCCACAGATACGCAGTATTTT.

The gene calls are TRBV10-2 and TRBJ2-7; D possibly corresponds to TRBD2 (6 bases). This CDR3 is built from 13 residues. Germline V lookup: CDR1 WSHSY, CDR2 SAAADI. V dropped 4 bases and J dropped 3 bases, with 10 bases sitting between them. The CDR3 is CASSGEELYEQYF. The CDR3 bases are TGCGCCAGCAGTGGGGAGGAACTCTACGAGCAGTACTTC.

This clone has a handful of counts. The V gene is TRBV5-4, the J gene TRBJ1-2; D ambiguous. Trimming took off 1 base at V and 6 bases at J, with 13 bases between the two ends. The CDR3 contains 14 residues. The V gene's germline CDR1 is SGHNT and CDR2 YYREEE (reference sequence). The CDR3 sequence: CASSLRGAGNGYTF. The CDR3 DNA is TGTGCCAGCAGCTTGCGAGGCGCCGGGAATGGCTACACCTTC.

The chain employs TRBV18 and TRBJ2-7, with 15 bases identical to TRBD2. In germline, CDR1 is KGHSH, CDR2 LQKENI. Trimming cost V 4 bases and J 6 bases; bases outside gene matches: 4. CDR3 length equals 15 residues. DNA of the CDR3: TGTGCCAGCTCACTAGGACTAGCGGGAGGGGTCGAGCAGTACTTC. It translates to CASSLGLAGGVEQYF.

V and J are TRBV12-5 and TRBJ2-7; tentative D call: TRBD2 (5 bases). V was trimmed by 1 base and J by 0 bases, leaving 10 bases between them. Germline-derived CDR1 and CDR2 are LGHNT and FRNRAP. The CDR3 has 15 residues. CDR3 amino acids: CASGLGFGVSYEQYF. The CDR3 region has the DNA TGTGCTAGTGGTTTGGGTTTCGGGGTCTCCTACGAGCAGTACTTC.

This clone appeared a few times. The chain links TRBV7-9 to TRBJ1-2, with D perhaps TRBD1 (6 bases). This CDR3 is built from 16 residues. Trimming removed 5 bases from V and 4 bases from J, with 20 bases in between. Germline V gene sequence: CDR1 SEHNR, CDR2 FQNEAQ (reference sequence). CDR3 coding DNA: TGTGCCAGCAGCCGTCCTGCCCGAGGGGGGGCCTATGGCTACACCTTC. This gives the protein CASSRPARGGAYGYTF.

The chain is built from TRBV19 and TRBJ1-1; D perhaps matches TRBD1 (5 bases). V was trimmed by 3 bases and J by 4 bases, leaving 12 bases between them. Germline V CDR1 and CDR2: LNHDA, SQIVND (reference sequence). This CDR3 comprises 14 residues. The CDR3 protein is CASSIGGSGTEAFF. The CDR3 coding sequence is TGTGCCAGTAGTATTGGGGGGAGTGGCACTGAAGCTTTCTTT. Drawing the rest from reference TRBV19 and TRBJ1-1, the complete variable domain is DGGITQSPKYLFRKEGQNVTLSCEQNLNHDAMYWYRQDPGQGLRLIYYSQIVNDFQKGDIAEGYSVSREKKESFPLTVTSAQKNPTAFYLCASSIGGSGTEAFFGQGTRLTVV.

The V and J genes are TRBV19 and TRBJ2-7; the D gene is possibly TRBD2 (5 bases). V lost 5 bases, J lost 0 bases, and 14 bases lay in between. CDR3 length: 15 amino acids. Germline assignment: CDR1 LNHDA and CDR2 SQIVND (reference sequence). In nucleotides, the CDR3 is TGTGCCAGTAGTTTTGAGGGAGCAGGCTCCTACGAGCAGTACTTC. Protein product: CASSFEGAGSYEQYF.

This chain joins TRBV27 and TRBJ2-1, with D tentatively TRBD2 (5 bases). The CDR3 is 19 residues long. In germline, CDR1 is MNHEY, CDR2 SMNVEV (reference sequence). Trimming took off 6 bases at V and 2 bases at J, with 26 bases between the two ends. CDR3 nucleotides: TGTGCCAGCAGCTTAAAGGTCCGGGGTGGGAGCCCTCCCTACAATGAGCAGTTCTTC. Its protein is CASSLKVRGGSPPYNEQFF.

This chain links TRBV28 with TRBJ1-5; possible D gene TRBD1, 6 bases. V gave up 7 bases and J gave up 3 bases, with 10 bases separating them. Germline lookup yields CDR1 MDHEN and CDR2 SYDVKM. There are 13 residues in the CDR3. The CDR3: CASNWGLNQPQHF. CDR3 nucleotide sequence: TGTGCCAGCAACTGGGGGCTCAATCAGCCCCAGCATTTT.

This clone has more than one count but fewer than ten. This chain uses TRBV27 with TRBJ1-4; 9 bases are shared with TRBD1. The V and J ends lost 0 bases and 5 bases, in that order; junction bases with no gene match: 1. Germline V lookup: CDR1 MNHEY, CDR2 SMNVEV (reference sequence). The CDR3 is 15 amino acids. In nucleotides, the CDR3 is TGTGCCAGCAGTTTATCAGGGACAGGGAATGAAAAACTGTTTTTT. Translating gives CASSLSGTGNEKLFF.